These 10 T cell receptor beta chains were all obtained from the same sample, sequenced in a study of CD8 T cells in Susac syndrome. Reverse transcription of roughly 0.45 to 1 ug RNA used random hexamers. A single record per CDR3 protein comes from TCRdb applying MiXCR to the immunoSEQ multiplex PCR reads. The sample has just under 95,000 distinct CDR3 sequences; around 94% are singletons. Sequencing was carried out using CD4+ T cells from PBMCs. The origin of the receptors is a human donor with Susac syndrome.

There are a few counts of this clonotype. CDR3 DNA sequence: TGTGCCAGCAGCTTGTATGACAGGTCCTACGAGCAGTACTTC. It codes for CASSLYDRSYEQYF. The chain is built from TRBV11-2 and TRBJ2-7; D possibly corresponds to TRBD1 (6 bases). Between the trimmed V and J ends, which lost 3 bases and 1 base, there was a span of 10 bases. CDR1 and CDR2 from the germline V gene are SGHAT and FQNNGV. The CDR3 has 14 residues.

This clonotype was seen only a few times. The DNA for the CDR3 is TGTGCCAGCAGCTTCAACAGGGGCGGCTACACCTTC. Encoded protein: CASSFNRGGYTF. V and J are TRBV7-9 and TRBJ1-2, with 7 nucleotides matching TRBD1. The CDR3 extends over 12 amino acids. With 3 bases clipped from V and 8 bases from J, the junction kept 3 bases outside the gene matches. Germline loops: CDR1 SEHNR, CDR2 FQNEAQ (reference sequence).

V usage is TRBV7-2 and J usage is TRBJ1-1; D is uncertain. Germline V lookup: CDR1 SGHTA, CDR2 FQGNSA. V lost 3 bases, J lost 4 bases, and 9 bases lay in between. CDR3 size: 13 residues. CDR3 DNA: TGTGCCAGCAGCTTTTCACGGGCCACTGAAGCTTTCTTT. The encoded protein is CASSFSRATEAFF.

The chain is built from TRBV6-2 or TRBV6-3 and TRBJ1-5; weak D call: TRBD1 (5 bases). CDR1 is MNHEY, CDR2 SVGEGT, per germline. Trimming stripped 2 bases from V and 2 bases from J, with 7 bases between. The CDR3 consists of 14 residues. The CDR3 region is CASSYRGGNQPQHF. The DNA of the CDR3 is TGTGCCAGCAGTTACAGAGGGGGCAATCAGCCCCAGCATTTT.

The CDR3: CASSLSGQVGETQYF. CDR3 DNA: TGTGCCAGCAGCCTGTCGGGACAAGTGGGAGAGACCCAGTACTTC. The V and J genes are TRBV28 and TRBJ2-5; D perhaps matches TRBD1 (6 bases). Trimming stripped 6 bases from V and 4 bases from J, with 18 bases between. The CDR3 sequence is 15 residues long. The germline V gene has CDR1 MDHEN and CDR2 SYDVKM.

The chain links TRBV29-1 to TRBJ2-1, with 8 bases identical to TRBD2. Germline V CDR1 and CDR2: SQVTM, ANQGSEA. The CDR3 totals 14 residues. V lost 3 bases and J lost 6; bases outside the gene matches: 7. CDR3: CSVDRRGAFNEQFF. The CDR3 DNA reads TGCAGCGTTGATAGGCGGGGGGCGTTCAATGAGCAGTTCTTC.

The chain couples TRBV4-3 to TRBJ2-5, with 11 bases fitting TRBD2. CDR1 LGHNA and CDR2 YSLEER come from the germline V gene. V was clipped by 3 bases and J by 1 base; unmatched bases: 1. The CDR3 totals 15 residues. The CDR3 loop is CASSQGTSGQETQYF. CDR3 in DNA: TGCGCCAGCAGCCAGGGGACTAGCGGCCAAGAGACCCAGTACTTC.

The rearrangement joins TRBV11-3 to TRBJ2-7; 10 nucleotides match TRBD1. The V gene end was trimmed by 6 bases and the J gene end by 5 bases; junction bases not matched to a gene: 7. Germline CDR1 SGHNT, CDR2 YENEEA. CDR3 size: 14 residues. For the CDR3, the DNA is TGTGCCAGCAGACTGACAGGGGGCGGCCACGAGCAGTACTTC. This encodes CASRLTGGGHEQYF.

This sequence joins TRBV29-1 and TRBJ1-2; D unclear. The CDR3 is made up of 13 amino acids. V was shortened by 4 bases and J by 1 base, with 10 bases between the two germline ends. In germline, CDR1 is SQVTM, CDR2 ANQGSEA. The DNA for the CDR3 is TGCAGCGTTGGAGGCAGGTTTAACTATGGCTACACCTTC. Protein sequence: CSVGGRFNYGYTF.

CDR3 DNA: TGTGCCAGCAGAGTTGCAGGGGATTCACCCCTCCACTTT. It specifies CASRVAGDSPLHF. The gene calls are TRBV2 and TRBJ1-6; D is perhaps TRBD1 (6 bases). Germline assignment: CDR1 SNHLY and CDR2 FYNNEI. The CDR3 sequence is 13 residues long. Trimming took 6 bases from V and 8 from J, leaving 11 bases between them. Full variable domain (rest looked up from reference TRBV2 and TRBJ1-6): EPEVTQTPSHQVTQMGQEVILRCVPISNHLYFYWYRQILGQKVEFLVSFYNNEISEKSEIFDDQFSVERPDGSNFTLKIRSTKLEDSAMYFCASRVAGDSPLHFGNGTRLTVT.